This TCR beta chain stems from a study of blood T cell repertoires in COVID-19. Study in general: The United States, Italy and Spain provided the acute and convalescent COVID-19 samples. The cDNA or gDNA used as material had been derived from T cells, B-cell-depleted T cells, or PBMCs.

As originally analysed: Reference gene primer amplification yielded estimated nucleated cell counts. Profiling relied on immunoSEQ multiplex PCR, and the TCRdb table lists in-frame clones only, not all of them. V, J and clone size derive from that table, while D and trimming were established from the DNA sequence. Of 55,000 to 90,000 clones listed, roughly nine tenths are singletons. The germline CDR1 and CDR2 sequences are LGHDT and YNNKEL (reference sequence). This CDR3 comprises 14 residues. Losses at the gene ends were 4 bases for V and 4 bases for J; bases not matched to a gene: 4. The sequenced material came from peripheral blood. The TCR was taken from a woman aged 55-69 years with acute or convalescent COVID-19. This sequence joins TRBV3-1 (or the pseudogene TRBV3-2) and TRBJ2-3; 8 bases line up with TRBD1. The CDR3 coding sequence is TGTGCCAGCAGCCGCGGACAGGGCCCAGATACGCAGTATTTT. This gives the protein CASSRGQGPDTQYF.